This entry features one T cell receptor beta chain sequence. The antigen is unknown. The sample belongs to a study of cytomegalovirus exposure and HLA in healthy donors. Study-level findings and limits: Analysis was performed later, and it showed HLA-associated TCR beta chains to be more clonally expanded than equally common others. The later analysis indicated that the majority of CMV-associated TCR beta chains appeared HLA-restricted. Cytomegalovirus-associated status was assigned to about 180 TCR beta chains. What TCR beta sequences reportedly achieved was accurate prediction of HLA-A and HLA-B alleles in most subjects.

In the PCR, 60 Vbeta and 13 Jbeta primers were used. Repertoires were generated with immunoSEQ multiplex PCR, while TCRdb's copy carries only in-frame clones and drops some. This table has about 120,000 clones, under 70% appearing once. The CDR3 runs 19 residues. The germline CDR1 and CDR2 sequences are SGHNT and YYREEE (reference sequence). V gave up 0 bases and J gave up 6 bases, with 25 bases separating them. The TCR originated in a young man in good health and CMV-seropositive. This rearrangement joins TRBV5-4 to TRBJ2-1; a possible D gene is TRBD1 (5 bases). The material sequenced was PBMCs. For the CDR3, the DNA is TGTGCCAGCAGCTTGGATGGGGTCATCAGTTCACCCCAGGGCAATGAGCAGTTCTTC. Its translation is CASSLDGVISSPQGNEQFF. The variable domain in full, with the rest retrieved from reference TRBV5-4 and TRBJ2-1, is ETGVTQSPTHLIKTRGQQVTLRCSSQSGHNTVSWYQQALGQGPQFIFQYYREEENGRGNFPPRFSGLQFPNYSSELNVNALELDDSALYLCASSLDGVISSPQGNEQFFGPGTRLTVL.